The present entry profiles one TCR beta chain with its context. This CDR3 has 16 amino acids. V trimming: 2 bases; J trimming: 3 bases; junction bases outside the gene matches: 8. Looked up from germline, CDR1 is SGHRS and CDR2 is YFSETQ. The sample comes from a study of technical replicates of blood from several donors. Profiling relied on immunoSEQ multiplex PCR, and the TCRdb table lists in-frame clones only, not all of them. The sample lists tens of thousands of clones; about 86% were seen once. The source material was PBMCs. V gene TRBV5-1 combines with J gene TRBJ1-1; 9 bases align to TRBD1. This TCR was sampled from a human donor in good health. Some clones in this sample may be carry-over from other donors' samples. CDR3 in DNA: TGCGCCAGCAGCTTTACAGGGGGCCGGCGGGACACTGAAGCTTTCTTT. Translated, it gives CASSFTGGRRDTEAFF.